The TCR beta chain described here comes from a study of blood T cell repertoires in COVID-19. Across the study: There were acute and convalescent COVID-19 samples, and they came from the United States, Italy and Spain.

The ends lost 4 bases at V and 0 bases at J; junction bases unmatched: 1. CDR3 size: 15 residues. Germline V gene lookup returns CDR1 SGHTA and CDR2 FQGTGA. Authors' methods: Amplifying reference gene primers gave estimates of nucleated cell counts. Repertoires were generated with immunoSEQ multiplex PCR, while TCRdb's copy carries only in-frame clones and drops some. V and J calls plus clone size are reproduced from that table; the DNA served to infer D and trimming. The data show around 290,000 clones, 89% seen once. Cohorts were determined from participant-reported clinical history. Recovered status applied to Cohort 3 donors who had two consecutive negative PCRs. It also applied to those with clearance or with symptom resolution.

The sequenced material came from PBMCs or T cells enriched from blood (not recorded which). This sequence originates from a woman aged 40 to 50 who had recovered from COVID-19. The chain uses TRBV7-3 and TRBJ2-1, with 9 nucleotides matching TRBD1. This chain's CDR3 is CASSSTGGSYNEQFF. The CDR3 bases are TGTGCCAGCAGCTCGACAGGGGGCTCCTACAATGAGCAGTTCTTC.